Listed below are T cell receptor beta chains from one sample, sequenced in a study of T cell responses to AZD1222 COVID-19 vaccine. TCRdb's copy holds only in-frame clones and misses some; the assay was immunoSEQ multiplex PCR. In the table there are some 92,000 clones, roughly 88% of which are singletons. The input for sequencing was peripheral blood, taken on day 0 of AZD1222 vaccination. The receptors shown here come from an adult in good health. CDR3s include the opening cysteine and the closing phenylalanine or tryptophan. D genes are given only for firm matches. Expanded clones get a size class; other rows say once, few or many, or leave the size out.

clone size: NA
D gene: NA
J gene: TRBJ2-1
V gene: TRBV19
CDR3 DNA: TGTGCCAGTAGTATAGGACAGGTGGGGCGGCACAATGAGCAGTTCTTC
CDR3 protein: CASSIGQVGRHNEQFF

clone size: few
D gene: NA
J gene: TRBJ2-3
V gene: TRBV5-8
CDR3 DNA: TGTGCCAGCAGCTTGGCCGTGGTTAGCACAGATACGCAGTATTTT
CDR3 protein: CASSLAVVSTDTQYF

clone size: NA
D gene: NA
J gene: TRBJ2-5
V gene: TRBV30
CDR3 DNA: TGTGCCTGGAGACTAAACCAAGAGACCCAGTACTTC
CDR3 protein: CAWRLNQETQYF

clone size: few
D gene: NA
J gene: TRBJ1-4
V gene: TRBV21-1
CDR3 DNA: TGTGCCAGCAGCAAAGGTTTGTGGGGGTCGGATGAAAAACTGTTTTTT
CDR3 protein: CASSKGLWGSDEKLFF

clone size: NA
D gene: NA
J gene: TRBJ1-6
V gene: TRBV7-8
CDR3 DNA: TGTGCCAGCAGCTTAGGGCAGGGTTATAGATCACCCCTCCACTTT
CDR3 protein: CASSLGQGYRSPLHF

clone size: NA
D gene: NA
J gene: TRBJ1-1
V gene: TRBV30
CDR3 DNA: TGTGCCTGGAAGAAGAACACTGAAGCTTTCTTT
CDR3 protein: CAWKKNTEAFF

clone size: NA
D gene: NA
J gene: TRBJ1-6
V gene: TRBV30
CDR3 DNA: TGTGCCTGGAGTGCCAGTTCCTACTATAATTCACCCCTCCACTTT
CDR3 protein: CAWSASSYYNSPLHF

clone size: NA
D gene: NA
J gene: TRBJ1-1
V gene: TRBV24-1
CDR3 DNA: TGTGCCACCAGTGATTTTCAAAACACTGAAGCTTTCTTT
CDR3 protein: CATSDFQNTEAFF

clone size: NA
D gene: NA
J gene: TRBJ1-3
V gene: TRBV11-2
CDR3 DNA: TGTGCCAGCAGCTTAAGACAGGCTGGAAACACCATATATTTT
CDR3 protein: CASSLRQAGNTIYF

clone size: NA
D gene: NA
J gene: TRBJ1-3
V gene: TRBV15
CDR3 DNA: TGTGCCACCAGGCTAGCCTCTGGAAACACCATATATTTT
CDR3 protein: CATRLASGNTIYF

clone size: NA
D gene: NA
J gene: TRBJ2-1
V gene: TRBV19
CDR3 DNA: TGTGCCAGTAGTATCCGTGCCGGGACCAAATGGCTTGAGCAGTTCTTC
CDR3 protein: CASSIRAGTKWLEQFF

clone size: NA
D gene: NA
J gene: TRBJ2-7
V gene: TRBV7-9
CDR3 DNA: TGTGCCAGCAGCTTAGCGGGACTTCGAGAGCAGTACTTC
CDR3 protein: CASSLAGLREQYF

clone size: NA
D gene: TRBD1
J gene: TRBJ1-2
V gene: TRBV28
CDR3 DNA: TGTGCCAGCAGTTTTTCAGGGGGCGGCGGCTACACCTTC
CDR3 protein: CASSFSGGGGYTF

clone size: NA
D gene: NA
J gene: TRBJ1-1
V gene: TRBV19
CDR3 DNA: TGTGCCAGTAGGGAACAGCCCCAGACGAACACTGAAGCTTTCTTT
CDR3 protein: CASREQPQTNTEAFF

clone size: NA
D gene: TRBD2
J gene: TRBJ2-2
V gene: TRBV7-9
CDR3 DNA: TGTGCCAGCAGCTTAGGCCTAGCGGGGAACACCGGGGAGCTGTTTTTT
CDR3 protein: CASSLGLAGNTGELFF

clone size: NA
D gene: TRBD2
J gene: TRBJ2-1
V gene: TRBV5-1
CDR3 DNA: TGCGCCAGCAGCTTGGGTAGCGGGAGCGGCGATGAGCAGTTCTTC
CDR3 protein: CASSLGSGSGDEQFF

clone size: NA
D gene: NA
J gene: TRBJ1-5
V gene: TRBV2
CDR3 DNA: TGTGCCAGCAGAACGGAGCAGGATCAGCCCCAGCATTTT
CDR3 protein: CASRTEQDQPQHF

clone size: NA
D gene: NA
J gene: TRBJ1-1
V gene: TRBV19
CDR3 DNA: TGTGCCAGCGGCATAGGGAACACTGAAGCTTTCTTT
CDR3 protein: CASGIGNTEAFF

clone size: NA
D gene: NA
J gene: TRBJ1-4
V gene: TRBV27
CDR3 DNA: TGTGCCAGCAGCCGAGGGAGGCAGACTAATGAAAAACTGTTTTTT
CDR3 protein: CASSRGRQTNEKLFF

clone size: NA
D gene: NA
J gene: TRBJ1-5
V gene: TRBV27
CDR3 DNA: TGTGCCAGCAGTACGTATAGCAATCAGCCCCAGCATTTT
CDR3 protein: CASSTYSNQPQHF

clone size: NA
D gene: TRBD1
J gene: TRBJ2-7
V gene: TRBV6-5
CDR3 DNA: TGTGCCAGCAGGCCAGGACAGGGGTTATCCTACGAGCAGTACTTC
CDR3 protein: CASRPGQGLSYEQYF

clone size: NA
D gene: TRBD1
J gene: TRBJ2-1
V gene: TRBV28
CDR3 DNA: TGTGCCAGCAGTCCAAGCCAGGGGGACAGATACAATGAGCAGTTCTTC
CDR3 protein: CASSPSQGDRYNEQFF

clone size: NA
D gene: TRBD1
J gene: TRBJ1-6
V gene: TRBV7-2
CDR3 DNA: TGTGCCAGCAGCTGGCCCGGGACAGGCAACTCCTATAATTCACCCCTCCACTTT
CDR3 protein: CASSWPGTGNSYNSPLHF

clone size: NA
D gene: TRBD1
J gene: TRBJ1-5
V gene: TRBV6-4
CDR3 DNA: TGTGCCAGCAGTGAGGACAGGGATCAGCCCCAGCATTTT
CDR3 protein: CASSEDRDQPQHF

clone size: NA
D gene: NA
J gene: TRBJ2-7
V gene: TRBV27
CDR3 DNA: TGTGCCAGCAGTTTATCAACGGGGGCTAGCTACGAGCAGTACTTC
CDR3 protein: CASSLSTGASYEQYF

clone size: NA
D gene: TRBD2
J gene: TRBJ2-7
V gene: TRBV27
CDR3 DNA: TGTGCCAGCAGTAATAGCGGGAGTCCCCACGAGCAGTACTTC
CDR3 protein: CASSNSGSPHEQYF

clone size: NA
D gene: NA
J gene: TRBJ1-3
V gene: TRBV5-1
CDR3 DNA: TGCGCCAGCAGCTTGGGGGCGCAGGGAAACACCATATATTTT
CDR3 protein: CASSLGAQGNTIYF

clone size: few
D gene: TRBD1
J gene: TRBJ1-2
V gene: TRBV6-5
CDR3 DNA: TGTGCCAGCTCACAGGGGGCCGGGGGGTTGACGGCCACCTTC
CDR3 protein: CASSQGAGGLTATF

clone size: once
D gene: TRBD1
J gene: TRBJ2-7
V gene: TRBV20-1
CDR3 DNA: TGCAGTGCTAGTAAGGGGGCGGGCTACGAGCAGTACTTC
CDR3 protein: CSASKGAGYEQYF

clone size: NA
D gene: TRBD1
J gene: TRBJ2-5
V gene: TRBV25-1
CDR3 DNA: TGTGCCAGCAGTGAATTACGGCAGGGGGAGGAGACCCAGTACTTC
CDR3 protein: CASSELRQGEETQYF

clone size: once
D gene: NA
J gene: TRBJ2-7
V gene: TRBV28
CDR3 DNA: TGTGCCAGCATTTCCCCGACTAGTCAAGTCCACGAGCAGTACTTC
CDR3 protein: CASISPTSQVHEQYF

clone size: once
D gene: NA
J gene: TRBJ1-1
V gene: TRBV24-1
CDR3 DNA: TGTGCCACCAGTGACCCTGCGAGCGACAGGCCCGAAGCTTTCTTT
CDR3 protein: CATSDPASDRPEAFF

clone size: NA
D gene: NA
J gene: TRBJ2-2
V gene: TRBV5-1
CDR3 DNA: TGCGCCAGCAGCTTGTTCCAGGGAGGCGACACCGGGGAGCTGTTTTTT
CDR3 protein: CASSLFQGGDTGELFF

clone size: NA
D gene: TRBD2
J gene: TRBJ2-1
V gene: TRBV9
CDR3 DNA: TGTGCCAGCAGCGTAGTGGGGTCTAGCGGCTCCGAGCAGTTCTTC
CDR3 protein: CASSVVGSSGSEQFF

clone size: NA
D gene: NA
J gene: TRBJ2-6
V gene: TRBV5-4
CDR3 DNA: TGTGCCAGCAGCTTGCCGATGTCTGGGGCCAACGTCCTGACTTTC
CDR3 protein: CASSLPMSGANVLTF

clone size: NA
D gene: NA
J gene: TRBJ2-3
V gene: TRBV19
CDR3 DNA: TGTGCCAGTAGTGCTAGTGTGTCAGATACGCAGTATTTT
CDR3 protein: CASSASVSDTQYF

clone size: NA
D gene: NA
J gene: TRBJ2-7
V gene: TRBV4-3
CDR3 DNA: TGCGCCAGCAGCCAACTTGCGGGCTCCTACGAGCAGTACTTC
CDR3 protein: CASSQLAGSYEQYF

clone size: NA
D gene: NA
J gene: TRBJ1-5
V gene: TRBV7-9
CDR3 DNA: TGTGCCAGCAGCTTAGGTTCCGGGGAGTATCAGCCCCAGCATTTT
CDR3 protein: CASSLGSGEYQPQHF

clone size: NA
D gene: TRBD2
J gene: TRBJ2-1
V gene: TRBV4-2
CDR3 DNA: TGTGCCAGCAGCCAAATGAGGGAGGGCGGAGACAATGAGCAGTTCTTC
CDR3 protein: CASSQMREGGDNEQFF

clone size: NA
D gene: TRBD2
J gene: TRBJ2-3
V gene: TRBV3-1/TRBV3-2
CDR3 DNA: TGTGCCAGCAGCTGGCCAGGGAGCGGGAAGAATACGCAGTATTTT
CDR3 protein: CASSWPGSGKNTQYF

clone size: NA
D gene: TRBD2
J gene: TRBJ2-7
V gene: TRBV11-2
CDR3 DNA: TGTGCCAGCAGCCCCTCGGGGAGGGAGGGCCGATCGAGCAACGAGCAGTACTTC
CDR3 protein: CASSPSGREGRSSNEQYF

clone size: NA
D gene: NA
J gene: TRBJ2-1
V gene: TRBV24-1
CDR3 DNA: TGTGCCACCGGAACACCACGCAATGAGCAGTTCTTC
CDR3 protein: CATGTPRNEQFF

clone size: NA
D gene: TRBD1
J gene: TRBJ1-1
V gene: TRBV14
CDR3 DNA: TGTGCCAGCAGCCCCCTAACAGGGGCGGCCGAAGCTTTCTTT
CDR3 protein: CASSPLTGAAEAFF

clone size: few
D gene: NA
J gene: TRBJ1-3
V gene: TRBV9
CDR3 DNA: TGTGCCAGCAGCGCCCAACAGGGTGCTGGAAACACCATATATTTT
CDR3 protein: CASSAQQGAGNTIYF

clone size: NA
D gene: NA
J gene: TRBJ1-1
V gene: TRBV14
CDR3 DNA: TGTGCCAGCAGCCAGGCCGGGAACACTGAAGCTTTCTTT
CDR3 protein: CASSQAGNTEAFF

clone size: NA
D gene: TRBD1
J gene: TRBJ2-2
V gene: TRBV19
CDR3 DNA: TGTGCCAGTAGTAAAGGACAGGGGAACACCGGGGAGCTGTTTTTT
CDR3 protein: CASSKGQGNTGELFF

clone size: NA
D gene: TRBD2
J gene: TRBJ2-1
V gene: TRBV15
CDR3 DNA: TGTGCCACCAGCAGAGATCCCTTGGCGACTAGCGCGAGCTCCTACAATGAGCAGTTCTTC
CDR3 protein: CATSRDPLATSASSYNEQFF

clone size: NA
D gene: NA
J gene: TRBJ1-2
V gene: TRBV19
CDR3 DNA: TGTGCCAGTAGTTCGTCAGGGATCTATGGCTACACCTTC
CDR3 protein: CASSSSGIYGYTF

clone size: NA
D gene: NA
J gene: TRBJ2-1
V gene: TRBV5-1
CDR3 DNA: TGCGCCAGCAGCCTTATTAAGAGCTCCTACAATGAGCAGTTCTTC
CDR3 protein: CASSLIKSSYNEQFF

clone size: once
D gene: NA
J gene: TRBJ2-4
V gene: TRBV3-1/TRBV3-2
CDR3 DNA: TGTGCCAGCAGTTACCGGGACCAAGGCTGGTACTTC
CDR3 protein: CASSYRDQGWYF

clone size: NA
D gene: NA
J gene: TRBJ1-3
V gene: TRBV5-1
CDR3 DNA: TGCGCCAGCAGCAGATCGTGGCTGGGCTCTGGAAACACCATATATTTT
CDR3 protein: CASSRSWLGSGNTIYF

clone size: NA
D gene: TRBD2
J gene: TRBJ2-7
V gene: TRBV29-1
CDR3 DNA: TGCAGCGTTCAAGGGGCTAGCGGAAGCCTCACCTACGAGCAGTACTTC
CDR3 protein: CSVQGASGSLTYEQYF

clone size: NA
D gene: TRBD1
J gene: TRBJ1-2
V gene: TRBV13
CDR3 DNA: TGTGCCAGCAGTCGACAGGGGTTGAGAGGCTACACCTTC
CDR3 protein: CASSRQGLRGYTF

clone size: NA
D gene: NA
J gene: TRBJ1-2
V gene: TRBV7-2
CDR3 DNA: TGTGCCAGCAGCTACCCAGGGTTGCGAGGCTACACCTTC
CDR3 protein: CASSYPGLRGYTF

clone size: NA
D gene: TRBD1
J gene: TRBJ1-3
V gene: TRBV28
CDR3 DNA: TGTGCCAGCAGTTCGTCCGGGACAGGGGTTGGAAACACCATATATTTT
CDR3 protein: CASSSSGTGVGNTIYF

clone size: NA
D gene: NA
J gene: TRBJ2-2
V gene: TRBV7-9
CDR3 DNA: TGTGCCAGCAGCCCACCGGGAGACACCGGGGAGCTGTTTTTT
CDR3 protein: CASSPPGDTGELFF

clone size: NA
D gene: NA
J gene: TRBJ1-2
V gene: TRBV6-5
CDR3 DNA: TGTGCCAGCAGTTCCCGGACTCTTTACTATGGCTACACCTTC
CDR3 protein: CASSSRTLYYGYTF

clone size: NA
D gene: NA
J gene: TRBJ2-5
V gene: TRBV7-9
CDR3 DNA: TGTGCCAGCAGAAAATTCTCGGGGGAAGAGACCCAGTACTTC
CDR3 protein: CASRKFSGEETQYF

clone size: NA
D gene: NA
J gene: TRBJ1-5
V gene: TRBV19
CDR3 DNA: TGTGCCAGTAGTGGGACGCCGGAGCCCAATCAGCCCCAGCATTTT
CDR3 protein: CASSGTPEPNQPQHF

clone size: NA
D gene: TRBD2
J gene: TRBJ2-1
V gene: TRBV3-1/TRBV3-2
CDR3 DNA: TGTGCCAGCTTGGGGACTAGCGGGAAGAATGAGCAGTTCTTC
CDR3 protein: CASLGTSGKNEQFF